The T cell receptor (delta chain) under discussion was sequenced for a study of gamma-delta chains in newborns, infants, children. Study summary: Microbial exposure reportedly drives polyclonal innate γδ T cell expansion after birth.

This clone is large (0.1 to 1%). This sample includes further DNA sequences coding for the same CDR3. TCRdb reanalyzed the reads using CATT. Of 1,200 or so delta-chain clones listed, 1% to 1.3% were seen once; the top ten hold 31%. Sequencing was carried out using blood. The clonotype comes from a child in good health.

The CDR3 is CACDTGLGDTPSTDKLIF. For the CDR3, the DNA is TGTGCCTGTGACACCGGGCTGGGGGATACGCCGAGCACCGATAAACTCATCTTT. The chain uses TRDV2 and TRDJ1; 12 bases map to TRDD3. The germline V gene encodes CDR1 GEAIGNYY and CDR2 EKD. Germline trimming cut 0 bases from V and 1 base from J; bases unmatched to any gene: 8. This CDR3 spans 18 amino acids.